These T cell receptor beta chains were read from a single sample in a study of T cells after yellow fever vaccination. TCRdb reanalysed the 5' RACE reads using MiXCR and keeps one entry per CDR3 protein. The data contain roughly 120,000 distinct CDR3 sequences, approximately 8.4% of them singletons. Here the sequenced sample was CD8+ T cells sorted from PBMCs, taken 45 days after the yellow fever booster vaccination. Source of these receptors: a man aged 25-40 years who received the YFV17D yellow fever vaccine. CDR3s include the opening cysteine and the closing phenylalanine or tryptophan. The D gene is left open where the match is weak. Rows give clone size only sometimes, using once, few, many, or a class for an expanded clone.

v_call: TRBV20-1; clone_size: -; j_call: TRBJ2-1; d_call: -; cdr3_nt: TGCAGTGCTAGAGTTGGTCGCATCAATGAGCAGTTCTTC; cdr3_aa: CSARVGRINEQFF
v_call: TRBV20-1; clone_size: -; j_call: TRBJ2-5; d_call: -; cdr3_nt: TGCAGTGCTATACCCGTGGGACACGAGACCCAGTACTTC; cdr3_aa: CSAIPVGHETQYF
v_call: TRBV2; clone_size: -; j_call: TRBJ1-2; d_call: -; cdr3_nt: TGTGCCAGCAGACCGGGCAAGGCTAACTATGGCTACACCTTC; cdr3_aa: CASRPGKANYGYTF
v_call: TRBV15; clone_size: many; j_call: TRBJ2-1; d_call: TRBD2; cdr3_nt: TGTGCCACCAGCAGAGATCTTAGCGGGAGCTCCTACAATGAGCAGTTCTTC; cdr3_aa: CATSRDLSGSSYNEQFF
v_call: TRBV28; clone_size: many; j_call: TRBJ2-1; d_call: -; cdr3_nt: TGTGCCAGCACCCGACGGGAAGGTGGTATTAATGAGCAGTTCTTC; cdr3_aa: CASTRREGGINEQFF
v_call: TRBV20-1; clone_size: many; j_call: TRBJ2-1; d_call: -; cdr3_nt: TGCAGTGCTACCCCCGGGACCCACTTC; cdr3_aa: CSATPGTHF
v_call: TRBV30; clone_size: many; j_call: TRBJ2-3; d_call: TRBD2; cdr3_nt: TGTGCCTGGGGGGCCGGACTAGCGGGAGGTTCATGGACGCAGTATTTT; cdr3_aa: CAWGAGLAGGSWTQYF
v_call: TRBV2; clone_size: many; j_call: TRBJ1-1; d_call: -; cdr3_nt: TGTGCCAGCTCGGGACAAAGGGCTTTCTTT; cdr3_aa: CASSGQRAFF
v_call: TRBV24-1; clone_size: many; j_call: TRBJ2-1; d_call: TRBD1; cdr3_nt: TGTGCCACCAGCCGGGACAGGGCAGGCGAGCAGTTCTTC; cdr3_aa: CATSRDRAGEQFF
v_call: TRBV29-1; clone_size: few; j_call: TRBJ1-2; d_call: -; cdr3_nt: TGCAGCGTTGAAGATCGTACGGCGAACTATGGCTACACCTTC; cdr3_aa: CSVEDRTANYGYTF
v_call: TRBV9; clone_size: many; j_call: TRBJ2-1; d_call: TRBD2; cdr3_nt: TGTGCCAGCAGCGTAGGACTAGCGGGGCAATACAATGAGCAGTTCTTC; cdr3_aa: CASSVGLAGQYNEQFF
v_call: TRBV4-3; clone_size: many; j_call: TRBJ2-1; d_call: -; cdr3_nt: TGCGCCAGCAGCCAAAGATGGGCGGGGACCTACAATGAGCAGTTCTTC; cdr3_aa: CASSQRWAGTYNEQFF
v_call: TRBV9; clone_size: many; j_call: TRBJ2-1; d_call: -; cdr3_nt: TGTGCCAGCAGCGGTCCTAAAAGGGACTCCTTAAATGAGCAGTTCTTC; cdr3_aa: CASSGPKRDSLNEQFF
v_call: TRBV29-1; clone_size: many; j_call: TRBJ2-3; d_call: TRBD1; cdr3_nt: TGCAGCGTTGGACAGGGTGGCACAGATACGCAGTATTTT; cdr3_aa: CSVGQGGTDTQYF
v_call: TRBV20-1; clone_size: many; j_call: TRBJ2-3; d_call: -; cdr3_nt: TGCAGTGCTAGAGCAGATACGCAGTATTTT; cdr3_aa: CSARADTQYF
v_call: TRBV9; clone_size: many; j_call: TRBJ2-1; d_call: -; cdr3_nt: TGTGCCAGCAGCGCAGAAGGAGGGCGGGGCCGTGAGCAGTTCTTC; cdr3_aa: CASSAEGGRGREQFF
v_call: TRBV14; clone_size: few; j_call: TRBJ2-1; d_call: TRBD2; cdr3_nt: TGTGCCAGCAGCCGAGCACTAGCGGGAGCCTACAATGAGCAGTTCTTC; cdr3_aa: CASSRALAGAYNEQFF
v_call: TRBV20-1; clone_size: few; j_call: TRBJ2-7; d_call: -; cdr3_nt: TGCAGTGCTAGAGTAGGTAGCGGCAGATACGAGCAGTACTTC; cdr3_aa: CSARVGSGRYEQYF
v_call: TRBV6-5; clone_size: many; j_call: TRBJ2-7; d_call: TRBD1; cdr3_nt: TGTGCCAGCAGTTACGCAAAGGTGCCGGGACAGGGCTACTTC; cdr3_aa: CASSYAKVPGQGYF
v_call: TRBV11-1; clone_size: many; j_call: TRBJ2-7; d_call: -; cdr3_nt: TGTGCCAGCAGCCCTTCAGGGCAGGGCCGGGGACGATTACACGAGCAGTACTTC; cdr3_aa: CASSPSGQGRGRLHEQYF
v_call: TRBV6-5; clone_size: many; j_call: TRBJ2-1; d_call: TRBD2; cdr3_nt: TGTGCCAGCAGTTACTCCCCCTACCCTAGCGGGAGGCTGAACAATGAGCAGTTCTTC; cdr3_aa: CASSYSPYPSGRLNNEQFF
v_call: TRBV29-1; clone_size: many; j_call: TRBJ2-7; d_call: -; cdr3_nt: TGCAGCGCTCTATCGGGGGGGACAGGGACCGACGAGCAGTACTTC; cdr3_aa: CSALSGGTGTDEQYF
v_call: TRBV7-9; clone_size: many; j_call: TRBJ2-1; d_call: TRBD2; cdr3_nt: TGTGCCAGCAGCTTAGTCTCTAGCGGAAACAATGAGCAGTTCTTC; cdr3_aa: CASSLVSSGNNEQFF
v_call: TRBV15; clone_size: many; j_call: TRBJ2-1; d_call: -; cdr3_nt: TGTGCCACCAGCAGAACTACAGCCTCGAGCTCCTACAATGAGCAGTTCTTC; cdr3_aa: CATSRTTASSSYNEQFF
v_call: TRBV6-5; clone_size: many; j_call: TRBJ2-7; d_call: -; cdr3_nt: TGTGCCAGCAACGCTGGAGGGGGCTACGAGCAGTACTTC; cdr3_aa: CASNAGGGYEQYF
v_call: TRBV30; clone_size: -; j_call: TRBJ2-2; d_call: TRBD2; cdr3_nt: TGTGCCTGGAGTGTACGGCTAGCGGGTAACACCGGGGAGCTGTTTTTT; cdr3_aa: CAWSVRLAGNTGELFF
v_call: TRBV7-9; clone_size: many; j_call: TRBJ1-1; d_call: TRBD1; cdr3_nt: TGTGCCAGCAGCGCCCGGGACAGGAGCATCATGAACACTGAAGCTTTCTTT; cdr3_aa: CASSARDRSIMNTEAFF
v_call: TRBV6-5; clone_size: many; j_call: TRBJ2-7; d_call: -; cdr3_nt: TGTGCCAGCAGTGAAACGGGAGTGCAGTACTTC; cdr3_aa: CASSETGVQYF
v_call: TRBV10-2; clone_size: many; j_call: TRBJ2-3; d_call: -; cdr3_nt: TGCGCCAGCAGTGGTGGGCCTGGGGATACGCAGTATTTT; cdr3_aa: CASSGGPGDTQYF
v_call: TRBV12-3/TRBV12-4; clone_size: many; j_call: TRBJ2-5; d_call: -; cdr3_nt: TGTGCCAGCGGGGGACGCGGGGAGACCCAGTACTTC; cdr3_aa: CASGGRGETQYF
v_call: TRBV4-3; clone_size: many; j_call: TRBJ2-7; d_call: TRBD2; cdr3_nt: TGCGCCAGCAGCCAAGATCGGGGGGACCTATCCTACGAGCAGTACTTC; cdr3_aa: CASSQDRGDLSYEQYF
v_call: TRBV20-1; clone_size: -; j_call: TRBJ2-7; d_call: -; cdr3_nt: TGCAGTGCTAGAGAGTACCCAGCGGAAGCCTACGAGCAGTACTTC; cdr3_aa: CSAREYPAEAYEQYF
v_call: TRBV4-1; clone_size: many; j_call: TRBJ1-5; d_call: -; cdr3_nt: TGCGCCAGCGGCCCGGGGCGCGGGGGCAATCAGCCCCAGCATTTT; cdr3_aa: CASGPGRGGNQPQHF
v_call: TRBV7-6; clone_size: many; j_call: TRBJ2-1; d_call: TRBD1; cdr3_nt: TGTGCCAGCAGCCCCCGAGGACAGGGCCCCCTTAGCTCCTACAATGAGCAGTTCTTC; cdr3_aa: CASSPRGQGPLSSYNEQFF
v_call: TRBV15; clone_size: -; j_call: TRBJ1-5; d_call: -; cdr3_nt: TGTGCCACCAGCAGAGAACCCGGAGAATCCGGTGATCAGCCCCAGCATTTT; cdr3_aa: CATSREPGESGDQPQHF
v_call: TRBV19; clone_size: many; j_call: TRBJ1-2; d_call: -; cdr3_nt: TGTGCCAGTAGTATGGGGTTCGGCATGGGTTATGGCTACACCTTC; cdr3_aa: CASSMGFGMGYGYTF
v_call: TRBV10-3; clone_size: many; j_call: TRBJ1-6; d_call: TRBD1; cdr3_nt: TGTGCCACCTGGACAGGGAGCAATTCACCCCTCCACTTT; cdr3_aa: CATWTGSNSPLHF
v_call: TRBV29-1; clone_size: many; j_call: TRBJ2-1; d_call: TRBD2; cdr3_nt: TGCAGCGTGCAAGGACTAGCGGGAGCGAATGAGCAGTTCTTC; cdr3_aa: CSVQGLAGANEQFF
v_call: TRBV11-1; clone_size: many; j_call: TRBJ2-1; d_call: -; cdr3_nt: TGTGCCAGCAGCTTAGCCCCAGGGACTTCATACAATGAGCAGTTCTTC; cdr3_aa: CASSLAPGTSYNEQFF
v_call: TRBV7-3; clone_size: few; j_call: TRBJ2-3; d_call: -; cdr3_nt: TGTGCCAGCAGCCCCGGTGTATGGGATACTAGCACAGATACGCAGTATTTT; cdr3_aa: CASSPGVWDTSTDTQYF
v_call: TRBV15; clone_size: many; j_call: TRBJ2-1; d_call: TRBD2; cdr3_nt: TGTGCCACCAGCAGAGATCGGACAGCGGGAGTAGGCAATGAGCAGTTCTTC; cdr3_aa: CATSRDRTAGVGNEQFF
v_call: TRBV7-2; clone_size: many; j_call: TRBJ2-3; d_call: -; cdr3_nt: TGTGCCAGCAGCTTTGTCGGAGTAGCAGCAGATACGCAGTATTTT; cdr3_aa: CASSFVGVAADTQYF
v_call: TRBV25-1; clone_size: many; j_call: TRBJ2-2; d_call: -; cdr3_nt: TGTGCCAGCAGTAGGGAAACCGGGGAGCTGTTTTTT; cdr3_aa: CASSRETGELFF
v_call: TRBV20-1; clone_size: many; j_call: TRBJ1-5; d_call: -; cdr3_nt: TGCAGTGCCAAACAGGGTATGGGTCAGCCCCAGCATTTT; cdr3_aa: CSAKQGMGQPQHF
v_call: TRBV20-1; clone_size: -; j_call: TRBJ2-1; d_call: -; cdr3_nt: TGCAGTGCGGTAGTCTCCTACAATGAGCAGTTCTTC; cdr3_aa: CSAVVSYNEQFF
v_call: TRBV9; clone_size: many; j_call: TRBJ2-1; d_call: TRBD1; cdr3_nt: TGTGCCAGCAGCAAACCTAATGAGGACAGGGGGTGGAAGTTCTTC; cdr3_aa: CASSKPNEDRGWKFF
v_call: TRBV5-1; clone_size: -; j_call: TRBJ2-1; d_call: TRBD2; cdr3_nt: TGCGCCAGCAGCTTGTCGGGGCGGGAGGGCAATGAGCAGTTCTTC; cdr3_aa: CASSLSGREGNEQFF
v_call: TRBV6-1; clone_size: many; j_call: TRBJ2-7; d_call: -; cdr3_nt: TGTGCCAGCACGGACAGCCCTCAGGACTACGAGCAGTACTTC; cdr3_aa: CASTDSPQDYEQYF